This entry describes one T cell receptor beta chain. Its specificity is unknown. The repertoire was sequenced with immunoSEQ multiplex PCR; TCRdb's copy has only in-frame clones and lacks some. The sample carries roughly 34,000 clones, about four fifths recorded once. The record originates from a study of chemoradiotherapy in HPV16-positive cancers. Study observations and caveats: During treatment, candidate HPV-specific clones and E7-related motifs expanded in tumor. HPV-responsive T-cell expansion during chemoradiotherapy was linked to improved recurrence-free survival in HPV16-positive patients.

The ends were cut back, 4 bases at V and 7 bases at J, with 14 bases in the middle. The length of the CDR3 is 13 residues. Germline assignment: CDR1 SGHAT and CDR2 FQNNGV. V usage is TRBV11-2 and J usage is TRBJ2-7, with D perhaps TRBD1 (6 bases). The sample consisted of blood, taken from a patient who underwent chemoradiotherapy. This clonotype was obtained from a human donor with HPV-associated anogenital cancer. The CDR3 nucleotides are TGTGCCAGCAGCTCGCTTCTGGACAGTGAGCAGTACTTC. Translation gives CASSSLLDSEQYF.